This TCR beta chain was obtained from a study of long-term antiretroviral therapy in people with HIV. Researchers ran immunoSEQ v3.0 at survey level. Only in-frame clones appear in the TCRdb table, and some are missing; sequencing was by immunoSEQ multiplex PCR. The sample holds about 21,000 clones, around 90% seen once. Treatment for every participant with HIV took place in the United States. Findings and limits, study-wide: An increase in diversity followed ART, yet levels stayed below transplant donor controls. Clonal expansions arising prior to ART prevailed in the repertoire at every time point.

A word on this clone: Its matching antigen is unknown.

CDR3 length: 14 amino acids. The germline V gene has CDR1 LGHNA and CDR2 YNFKEQ. Trimming stripped 4 bases from V and 2 bases from J, with 11 bases between. The sample consisted of unsorted PBMCs, taken 0.2 years before starting antiretroviral therapy. The TCR comes from a man between 18 and 29 years old with HIV. The chain uses TRBV4-2 and TRBJ1-1; maybe TRBD1 (6 bases). This chain's CDR3 is CASSPGGANTEAFF. DNA of the CDR3: TGTGCCAGCAGCCCCGGGGGCGCAAACACTGAAGCTTTCTTT.